This entry describes one T cell receptor (beta chain). The germline gene is not matched at one end of the junction; a read error may be the cause. This table comes from immunoSEQ multiplex PCR, and its TCRdb copy is limited to in-frame clones, with some not included. The data contain 240,000 or so clones, around 87% of them seen just once; the ten biggest clones take up around 7.3%. The CDR3 runs to 13 residues. The germline V gene encodes CDR1 SNHLY and CDR2 FYNNEI. The sample comes from a study of blood T cell repertoires in COVID-19. J is TRBJ1-1 and V is TRBV2; tentatively, D is TRBD1 (5 bases). The sample comprised peripheral blood. This receptor was taken from a woman aged 70-85 years with active or convalescent COVID-19. CDR3 residues: CASGQGSNIEAFF. CDR3 nucleotides: TGTGCCAGCGGGCAGGGATCCAACATTGAAGCTTTCTTT.